Presented here are 6 T cell receptor beta chains from one specimen sequenced in a study of shared clonotypes between healthy human individuals (dated by TCRdb to the early 2020s). The library came from the immunoSEQ multiplex PCR assay. Here the immuneACCESS table is served through TCRdb, limited to in-frame sequences with V and J called. Missing clones are a known gap in these copies; in checked studies unresolved V genes cover under half, and the rest lacks a known reason. In this sample the table shows approximately 82,000 clones, about 65% of which occur a single time. Of the sample, roughly 49% is held by the ten largest clones. Specimen: memory CD8+ T cells sorted from blood. The cell subset or site label, read with the paper, signifies: CD45RO+ cells pooled with CCR7-negative TemRA cells. Receptor source: a man aged 25 to 40 in good health.

The rearrangement joins TRBV4-1 to TRBJ2-5; D not resolved. With 4 bases removed from V and 1 base from J, the gap between germline ends came to 16 bases. There are 16 residues in the CDR3. The germline CDR1 and CDR2 sequences are MGHRA and YSYEKL. The CDR3 loop reads CASSRNHLKFQETQYF. The CDR3 DNA reads as TGCGCCAGCAGCCGCAACCACCTCAAATTCCAAGAGACCCAGTACTTC.

The rearrangement joins TRBV11-2 to TRBJ2-1, with 11 bases matching TRBD2. The CDR3 runs to 15 residues. Germline lookup yields CDR1 SGHAT and CDR2 FQNNGV. With 1 base clipped from V and 7 bases from J, the junction kept 3 bases outside the gene matches. CDR3 residues: CASSLASGRRNEQFF. For the CDR3, the DNA is TGTGCCAGCAGCTTAGCTAGCGGGAGGAGGAATGAGCAGTTCTTC.

The chain employs TRBV7-9 and TRBJ2-3; D gene ambiguous. Germline V gives CDR1 SEHNR, CDR2 FQNEAQ (reference sequence). CDR3 length: 11 residues. With 2 bases removed from V and 6 bases from J, the gap between germline ends came to 3 bases. CDR3 nucleotide sequence: TGTGCCAGCAGCTTACGGGATACGCAGTATTTT. This translates into CASSLRDTQYF.

This chain connects TRBV7-1 to TRBJ1-1; possibly TRBD1 for D (5 bases). TRBV7-1 is an open reading frame, and its role is uncertain. V was pared by 4 bases and J by 10 bases, with 19 bases between. The CDR3 is 14 amino acids. In nucleotides, the CDR3 is TGTGCCAGCAGCTTTCTCTCCAGGGATCAGGGAGCTTTCTTT. Translated, it gives CASSFLSRDQGAFF.

The chain is built from TRBV9 and TRBJ2-7; 7 bases agree with TRBD2. Looked up from germline, CDR1 is SGDLS and CDR2 is YYNGEE. CDR3 length equals 15 residues. V gave up 1 base and J gave up 2 bases; unmatched junction bases: 6. The CDR3 coding sequence is TGTGCCAGCAGCGTATACCGGGACTACACCTACGAGCAGTACTTC. Encoded protein: CASSVYRDYTYEQYF.

This clone was found a few times. The chain uses TRBV14 and TRBJ2-7; tentative D call: TRBD1 (5 bases). V shed 1 base and J shed 0 bases, with 7 bases lying between them. Germline V lookup: CDR1 SGHDN, CDR2 FVKESK. The CDR3 spans 14 residues. CDR3 DNA: TGTGCCAGCAGCCAAGGCAGGGACTCCTACGAGCAGTACTTC. Protein: CASSQGRDSYEQYF.